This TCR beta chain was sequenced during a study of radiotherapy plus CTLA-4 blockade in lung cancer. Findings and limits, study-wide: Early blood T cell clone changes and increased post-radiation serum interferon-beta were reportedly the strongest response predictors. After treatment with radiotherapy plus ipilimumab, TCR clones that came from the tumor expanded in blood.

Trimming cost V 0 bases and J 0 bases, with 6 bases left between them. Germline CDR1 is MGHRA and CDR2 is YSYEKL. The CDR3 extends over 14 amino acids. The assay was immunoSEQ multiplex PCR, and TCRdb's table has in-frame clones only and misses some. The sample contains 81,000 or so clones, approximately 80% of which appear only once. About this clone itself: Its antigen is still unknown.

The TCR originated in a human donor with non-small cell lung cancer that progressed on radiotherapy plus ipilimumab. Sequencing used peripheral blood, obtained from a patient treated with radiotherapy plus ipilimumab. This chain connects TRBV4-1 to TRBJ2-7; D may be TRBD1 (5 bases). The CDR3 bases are TGCGCCAGCAGCCAAGATAGGGGCTCCTACGAGCAGTACTTC. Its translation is CASSQDRGSYEQYF.